A single TCR beta chain is shown here with its context. Libraries were prepared by immunoSEQ multiplex PCR; TCRdb keeps only in-frame clonotypes and omits some of them. The sample records roughly 140,000 clones, roughly nine tenths being singletons. CDR3 length: 11 amino acids. Trimming removed 2 bases at V and 8 bases at J, with 4 bases between. The germline V gene encodes CDR1 LNHDA and CDR2 SQIVND (reference sequence). The sample comes from a study of T cell responses to AZD1222 COVID-19 vaccine. V usage is TRBV19 and J usage is TRBJ2-1; D gene uncertain. The clonotype was recovered from an adult in good health. The source was peripheral blood, collected on day 0 of AZD1222 vaccination. In DNA, the CDR3 is TGTGCCAGTAGTATAAACTATGAGCAGTTCTTC. It is translated as CASSINYEQFF.